Listed below are T cell receptor beta chains from one sample, sequenced in a study of blood T cell repertoires in COVID-19. Generated by immunoSEQ multiplex PCR, the TCRdb table keeps only in-frame clones and is missing some. The repertoire holds 150,000 to 200,000 clones, with 80% as singletons. The source material was PBMCs or T cells enriched from blood (not recorded which). Receptors were obtained from a man in his fifties or sixties who had been exposed to COVID-19. Each CDR3 is given with its conserved first and last residue. Fields, in order: J gene, V gene, D gene, CDR3 length, clone size, CDR3 DNA, CDR3 protein. D genes are given only for firm matches. A clone size is listed for some rows: how often the clone was seen (once, few, many), or a class if it is expanded.

>TRBJ1-1|TRBV2|.|13|.
TGTGCCAGCAACTCAAACGGACAACCTGAAGCTTTCTTT
CASNSNGQPEAFF
>TRBJ2-1|TRBV7-2|.|15|.
TGTGCCAGCAGCTTCCGGGATCGGGCCTACAATGAGCAGTTCTTC
CASSFRDRAYNEQFF
>TRBJ1-4|TRBV9|.|13|once
TGTGCCAGCAGCGTAGGCTACCGGGAAAAACTGTTTTTT
CASSVGYREKLFF
>TRBJ2-1|TRBV7-2|TRBD2|16|.
TGTGCCAGCAGCCGGACTAGCGGGAACTCCTACAATGAGCAGTTCTTC
CASSRTSGNSYNEQFF
>TRBJ2-5|TRBV18|.|13|.
TGTGCCAGCTCACCGAAGAACGGAGAGACCCAGTACTTC
CASSPKNGETQYF
>TRBJ2-5|TRBV4-3|TRBD1|13|.
TGCGCCAGCAGCCTCGGGACAGAGGGGACCCAGTACTTC
CASSLGTEGTQYF
>TRBJ2-1|TRBV7-2|TRBD2|14|.
TGTGCCAGCAGCCAGCCGGGACTAGCGGTTACTTGGGTCTTC
CASSQPGLAVTWVF
>TRBJ2-3|TRBV12-5|TRBD2|16|.
TGTGCTAGTGGTTTCCGACTAGCGGGAGATGCAGATACGCAGTATTTT
CASGFRLAGDADTQYF
>TRBJ2-5|TRBV19|.|14|.
TGTGCCAGTAGTGGATCGCTCAGGGGAGAGACCCAGTACTTC
CASSGSLRGETQYF
>TRBJ2-7|TRBV23-1|.|15|.
TGCGCCAGCAGTCAATCCCCCAGGCGCTCCTACGAGCAGTACTTC
CASSQSPRRSYEQYF
>TRBJ2-3|TRBV12-3/TRBV12-4|.|13|once
TGTGCCAGCAGTCTTCGTGGGGGGGATACGCAGTATTTT
CASSLRGGDTQYF
>TRBJ2-1|TRBV27|.|13|.
TGTGCCAGCAGTGCAGGTTACTACAATGAGCAGTTCTTC
CASSAGYYNEQFF
>TRBJ1-6|TRBV4-1|TRBD1|15|.
TGCGCCAGCAGGCCTATCGGGACAGGGAGTTCACCCCTCCACTTT
CASRPIGTGSSPLHF
>TRBJ1-4|TRBV12-3/TRBV12-4|.|12|.
TGTGCCAGCAGTTTGGGAGAAGAAAAACTGTTTTTT
CASSLGEEKLFF
>TRBJ2-7|TRBV3-1/TRBV3-2|.|14|.
TGTGCCAGCAGCCAAGATCCCCAGTTCTACGAGCAGTACTTC
CASSQDPQFYEQYF
>TRBJ2-5|TRBV21-1|.|17|.
TGTGCCAGCAGCCTTCCCAAACCGGGACAGGGGGAGGAGACCCAGTACTTC
CASSLPKPGQGEETQYF
>TRBJ1-4|TRBV9|.|14|.
TGTGCCAGCAGCGTAGCAGGGATTGATGAAAAACTGTTTTTT
CASSVAGIDEKLFF
>TRBJ1-3|TRBV5-6|TRBD1|15|.
TGTGCCAGCAGCGAGACAGGGGGGCCGCGGAACACCATATATTTT
CASSETGGPRNTIYF
>TRBJ2-5|TRBV7-9|TRBD2|19|.
TGTGCCAGCAGCATCGGGACTAGCGGGAGGGCCCCCGGCTCGGAGACCCAGTACTTC
CASSIGTSGRAPGSETQYF
>TRBJ2-2|TRBV9|.|15|.
TGTGCCAGCAGTATACAGTCACCGAACACCGGGGAGCTGTTTTTT
CASSIQSPNTGELFF
>TRBJ2-5|TRBV28|.|15|.
TGTGCCAGCAGCTCTCCCGGGAGTGCCGGGGAGACCCAGTACTTC
CASSSPGSAGETQYF
>TRBJ2-5|TRBV4-1|TRBD1|17|.
TGCGCCAGCAGCCAAACACGCGGGACAGGGGTCCAAGAGACCCAGTACTTC
CASSQTRGTGVQETQYF
>TRBJ2-7|TRBV11-2|.|11|.
TGTGCCAGCACCGACTTGGACGAGCAGTACTTC
CASTDLDEQYF
>TRBJ2-3|TRBV9|TRBD1|16|.
TGTGCCAGCAGCGCTACAGGGGGCGGGGGCACAGATACGCAGTATTTT
CASSATGGGGTDTQYF
>TRBJ2-7|TRBV7-2|.|13|.
TGTGCCAGCAGCTCCCCTATGAATAGCGAGCAGTACTTC
CASSSPMNSEQYF
>TRBJ1-1|TRBV28|.|13|.
TGTGCCAGCAGTTTGGTGGCGAACACTGAAGCTTTCTTT
CASSLVANTEAFF
>TRBJ2-3|TRBV27|.|14|.
TGTGCCAGCAGTTTATTATGGCCCACAGATACGCAGTATTTT
CASSLLWPTDTQYF
>TRBJ1-5|TRBV30|.|13|.
TGTGCCTGGATGGGGCCAGGCAATCAGCCCCAGCATTTT
CAWMGPGNQPQHF
>TRBJ1-3|TRBV10-3|.|15|.
TGTGCCGTCCACGGTAAGGGGAACTCTGGAAACACCATATATTTT
CAVHGKGNSGNTIYF
>TRBJ2-1|TRBV27|.|14|.
TGTGCCAGCAGCCTACCCAGGGGTGGGAATGAGCAGTTCTTC
CASSLPRGGNEQFF
>TRBJ2-3|TRBV10-1|TRBD2|18|.
TGCGCCAGCAGTGGTACAGTCGGGACTAGCGGGAAGTTGGATACGCAGTATTTT
CASSGTVGTSGKLDTQYF
>TRBJ2-2|TRBV3-1/TRBV3-2|.|13|.
TGTGCCAGCAGCTTCAGGGGTTCCGGGGAGCTGTTTTTT
CASSFRGSGELFF
>TRBJ2-1|TRBV5-4|.|14|few
TGTGCCACCCTCAAGAGGTCCGGGTACAATGAGCAGTTCTTC
CATLKRSGYNEQFF
>TRBJ1-1|TRBV7-2|.|15|.
TGTGCCAGCAGCTTAGCGGGCGCCTTGAACACTGAAGCTTTCTTT
CASSLAGALNTEAFF
>TRBJ1-1|TRBV11-2|TRBD1|18|once
TGTGCCAGCAGACGTTTGGGAACAGGGGAGACCCTGAACACTGAAGCTTTCTTT
CASRRLGTGETLNTEAFF